This TCR beta chain stems from a study of OX40 agonist ivuxolimab in advanced cancers. Study as a whole: Patients assigned to dose escalation were diagnosed with hepatocellular carcinoma, melanoma, renal cell or head and neck cancer.

Measured with immunoSEQ multiplex PCR; TCRdb has only the in-frame clones, and not every one. Here the sample spans fewer than 60,000 clones, 85% to 90% being singletons. The starting material was CD4+ or CD8+ T cells sorted from blood, obtained in a trial of the OX40 agonist ivuxolimab. The receptor was derived from an adult with an advanced solid tumor such as melanoma, head and neck, liver or kidney cancer.

The DNA of the CDR3 is TGTGCCAGCAGCAAAAGGAGGGAAGGGAATGAAAAACTGTTTTTT. Amino acid sequence: CASSKRREGNEKLFF. V is TRBV7-9 and J is TRBJ1-4; no definite D call. In germline, CDR1 is SEHNR, CDR2 FQNEAQ (reference sequence). V was clipped by 5 bases and J by 5 bases, with 15 bases between them. This CDR3 contains 15 residues.